This T cell receptor beta chain was found in a study of T cells in Graves' hyperthyroidism and ophthalmopathy. The study included ophthalmopathy patients with Clinical Activity Score at least 3, NOSPECS grade at least 4 and duration under 3 months. Clinical symptoms, serum thyroxine, TRAb, thyroid ultrasound and orbital computed tomography informed diagnoses. This clonotype was observed at least ten times. As yet, its antigen is unknown. Findings and limits, study-wide: Ophthalmopathy was distinguished from stable hyperthyroidism by 13 V-J signatures. Ophthalmopathy was predicted by the model a median of approximately 6.6 months ahead of onset.

There were TCR beta CDR3 regions amplified from RNA transcripts. The TCR CDR3 was amplified in a first-round RT-PCR using the HTBI primer set. TCRdb reanalysed the multiplex PCR reads using MiXCR and keeps one entry per CDR3 protein. The data hold roughly 550,000 distinct CDR3 sequences, with roughly 15% observed a single time. The receptor was derived from a young woman with Graves' ophthalmopathy. The source material was blood.

The DNA for the CDR3 is TGTGCCAGCAGTTACGCCCCCCGGAGGACGGGGGCCAAAAACATTCAGTACTTC. Its protein is CASSYAPRRTGAKNIQYF. The rearrangement joins TRBV6-2 or TRBV6-3 to TRBJ2-4, with D possibly being TRBD2 (5 bases). V dropped 2 bases and J dropped 1 base, with 18 bases sitting between them. The CDR3 runs 18 residues. Germline CDR1 is MNHEY and CDR2 is SVGEGT.